The 7 T cell receptor beta chains presented below share a single source sample, sequenced in a study of blood T cells in healthy people across ages. Alongside a J-beta primer mix, a sample-barcoded 5' primer served in a second PCR lasting about 7 to 12 cycles. TCRdb used MiXCR to reprocess the 5' RACE reads, holding one entry per CDR3 protein. The sample contains 500,000 to 700,000 distinct CDR3 sequences, roughly 30% of which appear only once. Sequencing input: blood. These receptor sequences come from a woman older than 75 in good health.

This clonotype was detected only once. The chain combines TRBV6-2 or TRBV6-3 with TRBJ2-1, with D perhaps given as TRBD1 or TRBD2 (5 bases each). The CDR3 totals 13 residues. V shed 5 bases and J shed 13 bases, with 18 bases lying between them. CDR1 and CDR2 from the germline V gene are MNHEY and SVGEGT. The DNA of the CDR3 is TGTGCCAGCAGTGCCTTGAGGGAAGGGACCCAGTTCTTC. It specifies CASSALREGTQFF.

The chain joins TRBV6-1 to TRBJ2-7; D is ambiguous. Trimming took off 0 bases at V and 6 bases at J, with 6 bases between the two ends. The CDR3 has 12 residues. CDR1 is MNHNS and CDR2 is SASEGT in the germline V gene. CDR3 in amino acids: CASSEAGLEQYF. The CDR3 DNA reads TGTGCCAGCAGTGAAGCTGGGCTCGAGCAGTACTTC.

The CDR3 nucleotides read TGTGCCAGCAGCTTGGAAAGAGATGAAAAACTGTTTTTT. Translation: CASSLERDEKLFF. The chain joins TRBV5-4 to TRBJ1-4; D unclear. CDR1 SGHNT and CDR2 YYREEE come from the germline V gene (reference sequence). This CDR3 comprises 13 residues. Trimming pared 0 bases from V and 6 bases from J, leaving 6 bases between.

This sequence joins TRBV6-2 or TRBV6-3 and TRBJ1-2; tentative D call: TRBD1 (6 bases). The CDR3 sequence is 13 residues long. V was cut by 5 bases and J by 4 bases, with 11 bases left in between. Germline loops: CDR1 MNHEY, CDR2 SVGEGT. CDR3 DNA sequence: TGTGCCAGCAGTAAGGACAGTCCCTATGGCTACACCTTC. Its translation: CASSKDSPYGYTF.

This clonotype was counted at least ten times. The V and J genes are TRBV28 and TRBJ1-2; D is perhaps TRBD1 (6 bases). The CDR3 spans 14 residues. The germline V gene encodes CDR1 MDHEN and CDR2 SYDVKM. V was clipped by 7 bases and J by 5 bases, with 17 bases between them. CDR3 DNA: TGTGCCAGCACTCCGGGGACAACTTCGTATGGCTACACCTTC. Its translation: CASTPGTTSYGYTF.

The chain couples TRBV20-1 to TRBJ2-2, with D perhaps matching TRBD2 (5 bases). Per the germline V gene, CDR1 is DFQATT and CDR2 is SNEGSKA (reference sequence). The CDR3 spans 13 residues. Trimming took 6 bases from V and 0 from J, leaving 8 bases between them. The CDR3 region has the DNA TGCAGTGCCTTACTAGCGAACACCGGGGAGCTGTTTTTT. As protein: CSALLANTGELFF.

In this sample, this clonotype turned up many times. This CDR3 reads CASKDTAGANVLTF. The CDR3 region has the DNA TGTGCCAGCAAAGACACGGCTGGGGCCAACGTCCTGACTTTC. The chain uses TRBV6-2 or TRBV6-3 and TRBJ2-6; D unclear. Germline CDR1 MNHEY, CDR2 SVGEGT. The V end was cut by 7 bases, the J end by 2 bases, with 9 bases between. The CDR3 runs to 14 residues.